This is a list of T cell receptor beta chains from one sample in a study of T cells in Graves' hyperthyroidism and ophthalmopathy. TCRdb recomputed calls from the multiplex PCR reads with MiXCR, one row per CDR3 protein. The sample lists about 720,000 distinct CDR3 sequences; over 15% were seen once. Material: blood. The source of these receptors is a woman aged 45-65 years with Graves' hyperthyroidism that later progressed to Graves' ophthalmopathy. Both conserved end residues are part of each CDR3. The order of the fields is clone size, J gene, V gene, D gene, CDR3 protein, CDR3 DNA. A D gene is named only where the DNA matches it firmly. Clone size is shown for a subset of rows, as once, few, many or a class of expanded clone.

.,TRBJ2-1,TRBV7-6,TRBD1,CASRPGQGAFEQFF,TGTGCCAGCAGACCGGGACAGGGGGCTTTTGAGCAGTTCTTC
many,TRBJ1-1,TRBV12-3/TRBV12-4,.,CASSLAGPNTEAFF,TGTGCCAGCAGTTTGGCAGGGCCCAACACTGAAGCTTTCTTT
.,TRBJ1-4,TRBV7-6,TRBD1,CASSLNRGLNEKLFF,TGTGCCAGCAGCTTAAACAGGGGCCTGAATGAAAAACTGTTTTTT
.,TRBJ1-2,TRBV13,.,CASSLEGEVGYGYTF,TGCGCCAGCAGCTTGGAGGGGGAGGTCGGATATGGCTACACCTTC
few,TRBJ2-1,TRBV3-1,TRBD2,CASSQIPSGGSSYNEQFF,TGTGCCAGCAGCCAAATCCCTAGCGGGGGCAGCTCCTACAATGAGCAGTTCTTC
many,TRBJ1-2,TRBV12-5,.,CASGLATGRVTGTYGYTF,TGTGCTAGTGGTTTGGCCACCGGGAGGGTTACCGGGACCTATGGCTACACCTTC
few,TRBJ1-1,TRBV4-1,.,CASSQVGTVNTEAFF,TGCGCCAGCAGCCAAGTCGGCACCGTGAACACTGAAGCTTTCTTT
few,TRBJ1-6,TRBV28,.,CASSLGADNSPLHF,TGTGCCAGCAGTCTTGGGGCAGATAATTCACCCCTCCACTTT
many,TRBJ2-5,TRBV18,.,CASSPVLEETQYF,TGTGCCAGCTCACCGGTCCTAGAAGAGACCCAGTACTTC
.,TRBJ2-2,TRBV7-9,TRBD2,CASSETSGGGTGELFF,TGTGCCAGCAGCGAAACTAGCGGGGGTGGCACCGGGGAGCTGTTTTTT
.,TRBJ2-4,TRBV6-1,.,CASSTREGRNIQYF,TGTGCCAGCAGTACCAGAGAAGGGAGAAACATTCAGTACTTC
few,TRBJ1-1,TRBV5-6,.,CASSLERTKAFF,TGTGCCAGCAGCTTGGAGAGGACAAAAGCTTTCTTT
many,TRBJ2-7,TRBV20-1,.,CSARARTGTYEQYF,TGCAGTGCTAGGGCCCGGACGGGCACCTACGAGCAGTACTTC
few,TRBJ1-1,TRBV12-3/TRBV12-4,.,CASSLSVGEAFF,TGTGCCAGCAGTTTATCGGTGGGGGAAGCTTTCTTT
many,TRBJ1-1,TRBV12-3/TRBV12-4,.,CASHQGFEAFF,TGTGCCAGCCATCAGGGGTTTGAAGCTTTCTTT
many,TRBJ2-2,TRBV20-1,.,CSASRGGNTGELFF,TGCAGTGCCTCGAGAGGGGGAAACACCGGGGAGCTGTTTTTT
.,TRBJ1-2,TRBV12-3/TRBV12-4,TRBD1,CASNDPGQGKYGYTF,TGTGCCAGCAACGATCCGGGACAGGGCAAGTATGGCTACACCTTC
few,TRBJ1-1,TRBV9,TRBD1,CASSVVGQGRITEAFF,TGTGCCAGCAGCGTAGTAGGACAGGGAAGGATCACTGAAGCTTTCTTT
few,TRBJ2-7,TRBV20-1,.,CSARGPGAPYEQYF,TGCAGTGCTAGAGGTCCAGGGGCTCCCTACGAGCAGTACTTC
.,TRBJ1-1,TRBV24-1,.,CATSDSRGRNTEAFF,TGTGCCACCAGTGATTCCCGGGGTCGGAACACTGAAGCTTTCTTT
.,TRBJ1-3,TRBV6-1,.,CASSAGHRAGNTIYF,TGTGCCAGCAGCGCGGGCCACAGGGCTGGAAACACCATATATTTT
many,TRBJ2-2,TRBV11-2,TRBD1,CASSQSVGQGGTGELFF,TGTGCCAGCAGCCAGAGCGTTGGACAGGGGGGGACCGGGGAGCTGTTTTTT
many,TRBJ1-2,TRBV12-3/TRBV12-4,TRBD1,CASSPGGEYGYTF,TGTGCCAGCAGTCCAGGGGGGGAGTATGGCTACACCTTC
.,TRBJ1-5,TRBV6-1,.,CASSELAANNQPQHF,TGTGCCAGCAGTGAGCTAGCAGCCAACAATCAGCCCCAGCATTTT
many,TRBJ1-6,TRBV6-2/TRBV6-3,.,CASSPGTNNSPLHF,TGTGCCAGCAGCCCCGGGACAAATAATTCACCCCTCCACTTT
few,TRBJ2-3,TRBV29-1,TRBD2,CSVETPLAGETDTQYF,TGCAGCGTTGAAACCCCACTAGCGGGGGAGACAGATACGCAGTATTTT
many,TRBJ1-1,TRBV20-1,.,CSAPETGNTEAFF,TGCAGTGCCCCGGAAACCGGTAACACTGAAGCTTTCTTT
many,TRBJ1-2,TRBV12-3/TRBV12-4,.,CASSLGQAYGYTF,TGTGCCAGCAGTTTAGGACAGGCCTATGGCTACACCTTC
few,TRBJ2-2,TRBV10-3,.,CAIAPGQPNTGELFF,TGTGCCATCGCGCCCGGACAGCCTAACACCGGGGAGCTGTTTTTT
many,TRBJ2-3,TRBV7-8,.,CASSLVGRWDLDTQYF,TGTGCCAGCAGCTTAGTCGGGCGATGGGATTTGGATACGCAGTATTTT
few,TRBJ2-4,TRBV7-9,.,CASSPPGNIQYF,TGTGCCAGCAGCCCACCGGGAAACATTCAGTACTTC
many,TRBJ2-7,TRBV20-1,TRBD2,CSFCGPGTSGGYEQYF,TGCAGTTTCTGCGGCCCGGGGACTAGCGGGGGGTACGAGCAGTACTTC
.,TRBJ2-2,TRBV25-1,.,CASGIGTNTGELFF,TGTGCCAGCGGGATAGGGACGAACACCGGGGAGCTGTTTTTT
.,TRBJ2-5,TRBV29-1,.,CSEEPRGSIQETQYF,TGCAGCGAAGAGCCCCGAGGCAGCATCCAAGAGACCCAGTACTTC
.,TRBJ1-3,TRBV9,.,CASSVAWGASGNTIYF,TGTGCCAGCAGCGTAGCTTGGGGAGCCTCTGGAAACACCATATATTTT
few,TRBJ2-7,TRBV7-8,TRBD2,CASSFQLAGGSYEQYF,TGTGCCAGCAGCTTCCAACTAGCGGGGGGTTCCTACGAGCAGTACTTC
.,TRBJ1-1,TRBV30,.,CAWTDRMNTEAFF,TGTGCCTGGACAGACAGGATGAACACTGAAGCTTTCTTT
many,TRBJ1-2,TRBV20-1,.,CSAGQLGEGNYGYTF,TGCAGTGCTGGACAGTTGGGGGAGGGGAACTATGGCTACACCTTC
many,TRBJ2-5,TRBV6-1,TRBD2,CASSERGLAQQETQYF,TGTGCCAGCAGTGAACGGGGACTAGCTCAACAAGAGACCCAGTACTTC
few,TRBJ2-7,TRBV13,TRBD1,CASSRGQISYEQYF,TGTGCCAGCAGCAGGGGACAGATCTCCTACGAGCAGTACTTC
.,TRBJ2-2,TRBV6-4,.,CASSRGVTGELFF,TGTGCCAGCAGCCGCGGGGTCACCGGGGAGCTGTTTTTT
.,TRBJ2-2,TRBV30,TRBD1,CAWRGQGAGELFF,TGTGCCTGGAGGGGACAGGGGGCCGGGGAGCTGTTTTTT
many,TRBJ1-2,TRBV7-8,.,CASSMTGTTRKIGYTF,TGTGCCAGCAGCATGACCGGGACAACCCGTAAAATAGGCTACACCTTC
many,TRBJ2-7,TRBV6-2/TRBV6-3,TRBD2,CASSGTSGLYEQYF,TGTGCCAGCAGTGGGACTAGCGGACTCTACGAGCAGTACTTC
many,TRBJ1-6,TRBV12-3/TRBV12-4,TRBD1,CASSLAGQGDSPLHF,TGTGCCAGCAGTTTAGCGGGACAGGGGGATTCACCCCTCCACTTT